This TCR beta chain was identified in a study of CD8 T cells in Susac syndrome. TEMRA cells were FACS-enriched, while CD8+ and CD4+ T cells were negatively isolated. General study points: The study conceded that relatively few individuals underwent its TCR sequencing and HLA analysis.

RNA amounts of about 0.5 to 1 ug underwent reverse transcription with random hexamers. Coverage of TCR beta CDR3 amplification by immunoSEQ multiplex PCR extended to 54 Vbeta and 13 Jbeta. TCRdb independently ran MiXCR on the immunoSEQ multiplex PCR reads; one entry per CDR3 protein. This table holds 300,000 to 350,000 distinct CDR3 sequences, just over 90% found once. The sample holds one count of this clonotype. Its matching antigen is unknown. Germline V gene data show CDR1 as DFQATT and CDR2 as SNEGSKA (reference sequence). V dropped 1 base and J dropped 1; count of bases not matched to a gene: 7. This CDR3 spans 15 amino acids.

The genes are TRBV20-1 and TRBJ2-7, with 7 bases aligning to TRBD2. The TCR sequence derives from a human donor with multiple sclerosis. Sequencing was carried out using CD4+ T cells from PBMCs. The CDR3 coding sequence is TGCAGTGCTAGAGGTCGCCGCGGGAGTTCCTACGAGCAGTACTTC. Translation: CSARGRRGSSYEQYF.